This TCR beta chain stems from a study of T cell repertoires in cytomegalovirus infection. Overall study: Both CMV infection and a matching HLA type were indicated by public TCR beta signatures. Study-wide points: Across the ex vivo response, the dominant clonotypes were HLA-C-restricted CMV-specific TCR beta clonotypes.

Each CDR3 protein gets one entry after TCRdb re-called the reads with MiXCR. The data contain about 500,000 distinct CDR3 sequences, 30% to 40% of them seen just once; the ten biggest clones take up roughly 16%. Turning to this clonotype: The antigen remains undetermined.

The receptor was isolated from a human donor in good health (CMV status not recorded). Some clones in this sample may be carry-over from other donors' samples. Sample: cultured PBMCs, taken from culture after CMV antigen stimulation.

Written as DNA, the CDR3 is TGTGCCAGCAGCTTGGCACCGGGGTTCGGAGGGATTTCCTACGAGCAGTACGTC. Residues: CASSLAPGFGGISYEQYV. The chain combines TRBV5-6 with TRBJ2-7, with TRBD2 as a possible D gene (6 bases). V was cut by 0 bases and J by 1 base, with 20 bases left in between. Per the germline V gene, CDR1 is SGHDT and CDR2 is YYEEEE. This CDR3 is 18 amino acids long.